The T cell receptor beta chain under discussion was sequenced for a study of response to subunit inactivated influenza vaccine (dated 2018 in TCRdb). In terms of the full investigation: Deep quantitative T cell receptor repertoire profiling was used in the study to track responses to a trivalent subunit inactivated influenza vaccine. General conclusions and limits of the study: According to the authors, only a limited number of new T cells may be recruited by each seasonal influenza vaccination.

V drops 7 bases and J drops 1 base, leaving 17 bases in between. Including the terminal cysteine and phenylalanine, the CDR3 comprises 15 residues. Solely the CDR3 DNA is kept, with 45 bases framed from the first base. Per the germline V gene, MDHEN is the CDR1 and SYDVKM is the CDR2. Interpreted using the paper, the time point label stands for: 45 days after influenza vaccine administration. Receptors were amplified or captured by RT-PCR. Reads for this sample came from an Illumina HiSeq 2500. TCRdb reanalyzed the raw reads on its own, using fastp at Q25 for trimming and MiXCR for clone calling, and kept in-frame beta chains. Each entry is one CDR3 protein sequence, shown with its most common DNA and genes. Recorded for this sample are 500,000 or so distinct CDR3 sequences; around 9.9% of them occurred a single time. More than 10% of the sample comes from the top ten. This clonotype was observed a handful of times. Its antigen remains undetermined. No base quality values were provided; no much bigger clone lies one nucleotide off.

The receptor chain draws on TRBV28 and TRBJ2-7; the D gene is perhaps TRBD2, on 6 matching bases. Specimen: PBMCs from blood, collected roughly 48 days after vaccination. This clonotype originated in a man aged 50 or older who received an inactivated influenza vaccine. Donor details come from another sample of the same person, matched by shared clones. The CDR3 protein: CASTPRGNPSYEQYF. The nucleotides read TGTGCCAGCACCCCCCGGGGGAATCCTTCCTACGAGCAGTACTTC.